The subject of this entry is one TCR beta chain. What antigen it recognizes has not been identified. Base qualities are not at hand, and no much larger clone is one base apart. To isolate CD8+ cytotoxic T cells, anti-CD4 multisort beads were first used for negative selection, and anti-CD8 beads were then used for positive selection. To isolate the T cell subsets, Miltenyi superparamagnetic beads coated with subset-specific monoclonal antibodies were used. Every T cell population came from peripheral blood. Ficoll separation of whole blood yielded mononuclear cells, and anti-CD14 microbeads were then used to deplete the monocytes. Right after isolation, the cell populations were resuspended in RNAprotect reagent. The data were taken from a study of relationships among human T cell subsets listed by TCRdb under 2010. Context from the whole study: Sequencing was performed on eight distinct blood T cell populations: pan T, CD8 cytotoxic, regulatory, Th1, Th2, naive plus transitional, activated and memory cells. Results the study describes overall, beyond this receptor: While more than 60% of CD8+ cytotoxic sequences came from clones with more than 100 reads, the regulatory and Th2 subsets had few clones of that kind. Across the seven subsets, no statistically significant differences turned up in V, D and J usage, CDR3 length, or N-nucleotide additions. The bead-based sorting could not exclude a CD4+CD8+ double-positive population. The substantial sharing of CDR3s among Th1, Th2 and regulatory T cells was interpreted as suggesting that cell fate choices are stochastic.

Library preparation employed multiplex PCR. Reads for this sample came from a 454 GS FLX. TCR alpha and beta CDR3 regions were amplified from mRNA by semiquantitative ARM-PCR. In ARM-PCR, tagged nested gene-specific primers were applied first, and communal superprimers then carried out the exponential amplification. Nested primers were removed by exonuclease before the second amplification round on first-round PCR products. Amplicons were sequenced on the 454 platform, which allows rapid sequencing of millions of DNA fragments without cloning bias. A read counted as effective if the read could be mapped to both V and J germline segments. The paper's processing steps were these. IRmap was used to assign reads to germline V, D and J segments, and IRmap relies on pyromap, a Smith-Waterman modification adapted to 454 sequencing errors. D-beta assignments were filtered with cutoffs set at the 99th percentile of alignment scores obtained from simulated random sequences. CDR3 was defined as the amino acids between the conserved V-segment Y[YFLI]C motif and the J-segment [FW]GXGT motif. Repertoire diversity was estimated with a compound Poisson process model previously applied to large-scale EST data. A procedure for detecting cross-contamination was used to argue that sample contamination was not the source of the shared CDR3s. The public reads were reanalyzed by TCRdb: fastp trimming at Q25, MiXCR alignment, in-frame beta chains only. Rows with a matching CDR3 protein are joined into one entry that keeps the most common DNA and genes. The V and J calls and clone size come from TCRdb's table, not from the authors' own analysis. For this sample there are some 5,400 distinct CDR3 sequences; roughly 69% appear just once. In total, the top ten clones hold more than 55% of the sample.

The TCR was taken from a man between 35 and 55 years old in good health. The specimen sequenced was CD8+ T cells sorted from blood.

Here the CDR3 is given as CASSFYTGELFF. The nucleotide sequence reads as follows: TGTGCCAGCAGCTTTTACACCGGGGAGCTGTTTTTT. The V and J genes are TRBV5-4 and TRBJ2-2; the D gene lacks a confident call. V lost 2 bases and J lost 3 bases; the stretch between them is 2 bases long. CDR3 length: 12 amino acids, cysteine to phenylalanine. The kept DNA is CDR3 alone, 36 bases in frame from the first base. CDR1 SGHNT and CDR2 YYREEE were looked up in the germline V gene (reference sequence).